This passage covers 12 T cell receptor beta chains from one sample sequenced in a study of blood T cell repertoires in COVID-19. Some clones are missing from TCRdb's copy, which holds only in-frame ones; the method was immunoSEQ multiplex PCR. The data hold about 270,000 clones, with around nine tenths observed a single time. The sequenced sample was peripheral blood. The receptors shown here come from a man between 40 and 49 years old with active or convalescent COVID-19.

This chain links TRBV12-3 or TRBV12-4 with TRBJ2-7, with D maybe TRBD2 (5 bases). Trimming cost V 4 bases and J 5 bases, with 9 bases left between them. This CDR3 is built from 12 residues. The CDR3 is CASSWFSDEQYF. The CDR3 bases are TGTGCCAGCAGTTGGTTTAGCGACGAGCAGTACTTC.

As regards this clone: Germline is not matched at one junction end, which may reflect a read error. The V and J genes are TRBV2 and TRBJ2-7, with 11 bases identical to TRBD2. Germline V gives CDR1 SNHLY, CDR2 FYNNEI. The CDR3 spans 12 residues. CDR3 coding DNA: TGTGCCAGCAGGGGGACTAGCGGTGAGCCGGGTTTC. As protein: CASRGTSGEPGF.

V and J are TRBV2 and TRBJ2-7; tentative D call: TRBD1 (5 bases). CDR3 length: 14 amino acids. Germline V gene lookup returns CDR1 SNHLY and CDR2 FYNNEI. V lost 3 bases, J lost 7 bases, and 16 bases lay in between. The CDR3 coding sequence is TGTGCCAGCAGTGACCTCGGACAAACGGAAGAGCAGTACTTC. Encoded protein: CASSDLGQTEEQYF.

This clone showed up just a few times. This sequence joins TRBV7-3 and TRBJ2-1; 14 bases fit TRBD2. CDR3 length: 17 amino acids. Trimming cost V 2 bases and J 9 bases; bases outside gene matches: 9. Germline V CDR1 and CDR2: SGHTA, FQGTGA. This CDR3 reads CASSLQGTSGRYGEQFF. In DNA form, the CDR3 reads TGTGCCAGCAGCTTACAGGGGACTAGCGGGAGATATGGTGAGCAGTTCTTC.

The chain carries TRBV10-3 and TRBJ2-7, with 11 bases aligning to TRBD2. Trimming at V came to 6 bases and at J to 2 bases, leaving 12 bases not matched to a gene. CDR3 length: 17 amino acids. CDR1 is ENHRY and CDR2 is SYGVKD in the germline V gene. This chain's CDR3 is CAISGDTTSGGTYEQYF. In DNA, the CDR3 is TGTGCCATCAGCGGAGACACCACTAGCGGGGGAACCTACGAGCAGTACTTC.

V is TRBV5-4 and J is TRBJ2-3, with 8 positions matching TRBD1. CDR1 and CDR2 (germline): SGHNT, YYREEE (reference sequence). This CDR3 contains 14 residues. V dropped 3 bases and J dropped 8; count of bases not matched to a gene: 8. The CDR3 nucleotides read TGTGCCAGCAGCTCCGGGCAGGGGGCGAGTACGCAGTATTTT. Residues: CASSSGQGASTQYF.

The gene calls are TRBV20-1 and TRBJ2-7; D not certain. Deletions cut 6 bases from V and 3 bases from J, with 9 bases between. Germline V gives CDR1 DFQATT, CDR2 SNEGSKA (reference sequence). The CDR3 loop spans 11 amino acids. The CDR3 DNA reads TGCAGTGCCCTCCTCCTCTACGAGCAGTACTTC. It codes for CSALLLYEQYF.

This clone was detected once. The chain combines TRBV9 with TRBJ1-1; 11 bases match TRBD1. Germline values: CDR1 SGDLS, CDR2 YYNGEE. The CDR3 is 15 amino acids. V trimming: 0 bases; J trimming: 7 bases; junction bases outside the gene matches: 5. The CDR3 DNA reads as TGTGCCAGCAGCGTAGCGCGGGACAGGGGGATTGAAGCTTTCTTT. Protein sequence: CASSVARDRGIEAFF. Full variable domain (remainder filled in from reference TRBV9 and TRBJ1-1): DSGVTQTPKHLITATGQRVTLRCSPRSGDLSVYWYQQSLDQGLQFLIQYYNGEERAKGNILERFSAQQFPDLHSELNLSSLELGDSALYFCASSVARDRGIEAFFGQGTRLTVV.

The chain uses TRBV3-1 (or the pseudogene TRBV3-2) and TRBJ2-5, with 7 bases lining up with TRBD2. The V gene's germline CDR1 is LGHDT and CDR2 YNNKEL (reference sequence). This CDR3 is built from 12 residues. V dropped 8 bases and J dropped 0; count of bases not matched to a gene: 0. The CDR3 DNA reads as TGTGCCAGCGGGACTAACCAAGAGACCCAGTACTTC. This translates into CASGTNQETQYF.

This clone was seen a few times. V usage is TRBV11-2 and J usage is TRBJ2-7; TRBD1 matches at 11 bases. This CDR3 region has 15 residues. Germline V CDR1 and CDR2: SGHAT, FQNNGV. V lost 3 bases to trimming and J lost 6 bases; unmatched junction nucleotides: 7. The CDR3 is CASSFTGQGVVEQYF. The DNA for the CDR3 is TGTGCCAGCAGCTTCACGGGACAGGGGGTAGTCGAGCAGTACTTC. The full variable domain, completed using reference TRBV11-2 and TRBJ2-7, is EAGVAQSPRYKIIEKRQSVAFWCNPISGHATLYWYQQILGQGPKLLIQFQNNGVVDDSQLPKDRFSAERLKGVDSTLKIQPAKLEDSAVYLCASSFTGQGVVEQYFGPGTRLTVT.

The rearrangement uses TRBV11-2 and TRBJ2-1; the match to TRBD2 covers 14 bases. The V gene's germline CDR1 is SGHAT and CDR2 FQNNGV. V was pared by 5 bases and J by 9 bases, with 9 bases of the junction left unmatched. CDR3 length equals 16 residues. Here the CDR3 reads CASSPGTSGRRSEQFF. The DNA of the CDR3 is TGTGCCAGCAGCCCCGGGACTAGCGGGAGACGGAGTGAGCAGTTCTTC.

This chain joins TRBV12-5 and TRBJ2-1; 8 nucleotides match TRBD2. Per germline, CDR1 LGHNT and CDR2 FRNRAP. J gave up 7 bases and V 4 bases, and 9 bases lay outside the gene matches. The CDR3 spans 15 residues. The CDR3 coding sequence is TGTGCTAGTGGTTCGGAGCGGGAGACGAGGAATGAGCAGTTCTTC. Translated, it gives CASGSERETRNEQFF.